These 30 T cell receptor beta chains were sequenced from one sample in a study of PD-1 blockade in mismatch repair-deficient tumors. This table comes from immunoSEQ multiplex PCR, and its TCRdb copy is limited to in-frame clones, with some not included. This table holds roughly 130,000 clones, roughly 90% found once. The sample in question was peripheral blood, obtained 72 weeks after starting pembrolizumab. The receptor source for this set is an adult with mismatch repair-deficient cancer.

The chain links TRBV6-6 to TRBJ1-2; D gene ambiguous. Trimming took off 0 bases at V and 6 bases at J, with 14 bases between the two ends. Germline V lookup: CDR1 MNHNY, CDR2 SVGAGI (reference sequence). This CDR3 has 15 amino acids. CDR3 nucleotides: TGTGCCAGCAGTTACTCGCTCACAGCCCTCGATGGCTACACCTTC. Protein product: CASSYSLTALDGYTF.

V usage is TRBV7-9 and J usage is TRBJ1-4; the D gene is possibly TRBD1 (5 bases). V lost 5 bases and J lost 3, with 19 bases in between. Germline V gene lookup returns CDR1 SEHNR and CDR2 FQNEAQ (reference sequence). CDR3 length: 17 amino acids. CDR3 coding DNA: TGTGCCAGCAGCCCCCCCCCTCGGGGCAGATCTAATGAAAAACTGTTTTTT. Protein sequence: CASSPPPRGRSNEKLFF.

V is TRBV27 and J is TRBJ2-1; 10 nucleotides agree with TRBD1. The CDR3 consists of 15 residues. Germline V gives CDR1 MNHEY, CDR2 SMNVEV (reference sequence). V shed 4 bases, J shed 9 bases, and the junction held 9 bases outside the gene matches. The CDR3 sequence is CASSSRDRGWGEQFF. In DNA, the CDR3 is TGTGCCAGCAGTTCCCGGGACAGGGGTTGGGGTGAGCAGTTCTTC.

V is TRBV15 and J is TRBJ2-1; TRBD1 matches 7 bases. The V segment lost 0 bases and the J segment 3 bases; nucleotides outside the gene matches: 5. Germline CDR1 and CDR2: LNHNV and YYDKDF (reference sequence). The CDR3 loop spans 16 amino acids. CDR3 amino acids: CATSRDPQGRYNEQFF. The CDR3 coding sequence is TGTGCCACCAGCAGAGATCCACAGGGGCGCTACAATGAGCAGTTCTTC. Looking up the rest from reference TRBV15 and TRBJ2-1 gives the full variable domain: DAMVIQNPRYQVTQFGKPVTLSCSQTLNHNVMYWYQQKSSQAPKLLFHYYDKDFNNEADTPDNFQSRRPNTSFCFLDIRSPGLGDTAMYLCATSRDPQGRYNEQFFGPGTRLTVL.

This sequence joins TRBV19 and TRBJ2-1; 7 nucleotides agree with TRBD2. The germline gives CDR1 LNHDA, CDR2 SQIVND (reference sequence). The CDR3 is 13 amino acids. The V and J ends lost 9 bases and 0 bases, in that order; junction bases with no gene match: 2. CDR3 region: CASASGSYNEQFF. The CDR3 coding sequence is TGTGCCAGCGCTAGCGGCTCCTACAATGAGCAGTTCTTC.

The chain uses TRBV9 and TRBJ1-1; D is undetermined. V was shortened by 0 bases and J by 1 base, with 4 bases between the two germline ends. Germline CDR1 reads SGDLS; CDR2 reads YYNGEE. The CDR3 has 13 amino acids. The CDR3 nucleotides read TGTGCCAGCAGCGTAGCCCAGAACACTGAAGCTTTCTTT. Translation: CASSVAQNTEAFF. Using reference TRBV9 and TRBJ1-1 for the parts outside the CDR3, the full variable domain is DSGVTQTPKHLITATGQRVTLRCSPRSGDLSVYWYQQSLDQGLQFLIQYYNGEERAKGNILERFSAQQFPDLHSELNLSSLELGDSALYFCASSVAQNTEAFFGQGTRLTVV.

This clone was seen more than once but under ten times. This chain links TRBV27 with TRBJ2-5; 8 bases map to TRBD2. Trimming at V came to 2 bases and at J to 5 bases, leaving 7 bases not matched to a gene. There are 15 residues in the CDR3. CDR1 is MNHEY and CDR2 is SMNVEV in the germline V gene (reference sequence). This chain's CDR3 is CASSLSGGGGETQYF. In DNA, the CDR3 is TGTGCCAGCAGTTTAAGCGGGGGAGGAGGGGAGACCCAGTACTTC.

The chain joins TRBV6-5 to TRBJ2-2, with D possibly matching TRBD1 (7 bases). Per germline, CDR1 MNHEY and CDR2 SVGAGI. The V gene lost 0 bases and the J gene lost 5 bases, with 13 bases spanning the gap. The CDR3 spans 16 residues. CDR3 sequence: CASSYSRGDGTGELFF. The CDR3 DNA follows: TGTGCCAGCAGTTACTCCAGGGGGGATGGGACCGGGGAGCTGTTTTTT.

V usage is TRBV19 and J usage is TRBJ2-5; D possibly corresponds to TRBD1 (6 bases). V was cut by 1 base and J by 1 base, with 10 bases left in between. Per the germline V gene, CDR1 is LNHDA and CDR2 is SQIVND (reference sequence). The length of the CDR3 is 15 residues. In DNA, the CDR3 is TGTGCCAGTAGTATAGGTGGGACACCCCAAGAGACCCAGTACTTC. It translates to CASSIGGTPQETQYF.

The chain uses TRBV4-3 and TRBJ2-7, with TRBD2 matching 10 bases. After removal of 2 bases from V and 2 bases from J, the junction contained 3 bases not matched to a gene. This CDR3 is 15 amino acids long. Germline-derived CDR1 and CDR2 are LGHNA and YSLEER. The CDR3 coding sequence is TGCGCCAGCAGCCAACATCTAGCGGGAGCCTACGAGCAGTACTTC. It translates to CASSQHLAGAYEQYF.

The CDR3 reads CASSLGSGGVTYEQYF. The CDR3 DNA reads TGTGCCAGCAGCTTAGGGTCGGGAGGGGTAACCTACGAGCAGTACTTC. The V and J genes are TRBV11-2 and TRBJ2-7; 8 bases are shared with TRBD2. Germline V gene data show CDR1 as SGHAT and CDR2 as FQNNGV. CDR3 length equals 16 residues. J gave up 2 bases and V 1 base, and 7 bases lay outside the gene matches. Complete variable domain (other parts from reference TRBV11-2 and TRBJ2-7): EAGVAQSPRYKIIEKRQSVAFWCNPISGHATLYWYQQILGQGPKLLIQFQNNGVVDDSQLPKDRFSAERLKGVDSTLKIQPAKLEDSAVYLCASSLGSGGVTYEQYFGPGTRLTVT.

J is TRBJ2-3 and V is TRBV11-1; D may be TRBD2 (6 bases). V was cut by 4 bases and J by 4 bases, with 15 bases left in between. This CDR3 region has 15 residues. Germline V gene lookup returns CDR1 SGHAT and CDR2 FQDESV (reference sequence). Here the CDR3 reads CASSYGTLGSDTQYF. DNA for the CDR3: TGTGCCAGCAGCTACGGGACTCTAGGCTCAGATACGCAGTATTTT.

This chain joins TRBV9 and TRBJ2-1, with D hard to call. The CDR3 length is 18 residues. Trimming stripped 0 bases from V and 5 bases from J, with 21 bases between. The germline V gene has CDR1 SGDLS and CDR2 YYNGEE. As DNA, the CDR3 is TGTGCCAGCAGCGTAGTCAACACCCGTAACCTGGGGAACAATGAGCAGTTCTTC. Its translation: CASSVVNTRNLGNNEQFF. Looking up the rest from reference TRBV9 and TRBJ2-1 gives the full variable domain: DSGVTQTPKHLITATGQRVTLRCSPRSGDLSVYWYQQSLDQGLQFLIQYYNGEERAKGNILERFSAQQFPDLHSELNLSSLELGDSALYFCASSVVNTRNLGNNEQFFGPGTRLTVL.

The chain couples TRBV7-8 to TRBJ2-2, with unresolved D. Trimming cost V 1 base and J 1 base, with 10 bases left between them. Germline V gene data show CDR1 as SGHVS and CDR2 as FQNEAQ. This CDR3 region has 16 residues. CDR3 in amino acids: CASSLGALMNTGELFF. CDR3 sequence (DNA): TGTGCCAGCAGCTTAGGGGCACTTATGAACACCGGGGAGCTGTTTTTT.

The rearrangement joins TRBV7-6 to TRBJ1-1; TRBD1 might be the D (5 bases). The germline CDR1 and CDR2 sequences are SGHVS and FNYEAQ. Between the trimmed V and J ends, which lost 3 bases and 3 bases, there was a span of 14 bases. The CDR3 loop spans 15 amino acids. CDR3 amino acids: CASSLTDMGDTEAFF. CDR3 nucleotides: TGTGCCAGCAGCTTGACGGACATGGGGGACACTGAAGCTTTCTTT.

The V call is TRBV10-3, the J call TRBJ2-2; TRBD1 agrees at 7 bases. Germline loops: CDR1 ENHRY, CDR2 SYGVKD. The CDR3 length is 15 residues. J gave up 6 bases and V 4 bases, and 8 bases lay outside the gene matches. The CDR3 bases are TGTGCCATCAGTGCCGGGACAGCTCTCTCCGGGGAGCTGTTTTTT. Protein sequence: CAISAGTALSGELFF.

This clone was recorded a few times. CDR3 loop: CASSESGVTGELFF. DNA of the CDR3: TGCGCCAGCAGTGAGTCGGGTGTCACCGGGGAGCTGTTTTTT. The chain has TRBV10-2 and TRBJ2-2; D is unclear. CDR3 size: 14 residues. Deletions cut 0 bases from V and 4 bases from J, with 6 bases between. Germline V gives CDR1 WSHSY, CDR2 SAAADI.

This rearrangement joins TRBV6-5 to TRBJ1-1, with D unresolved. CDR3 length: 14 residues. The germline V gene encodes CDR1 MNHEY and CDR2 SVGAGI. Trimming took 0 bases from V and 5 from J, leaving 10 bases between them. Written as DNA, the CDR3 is TGTGCCAGCAGTTACTCGGGGTCGGGGACTGAAGCTTTCTTT. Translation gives CASSYSGSGTEAFF.

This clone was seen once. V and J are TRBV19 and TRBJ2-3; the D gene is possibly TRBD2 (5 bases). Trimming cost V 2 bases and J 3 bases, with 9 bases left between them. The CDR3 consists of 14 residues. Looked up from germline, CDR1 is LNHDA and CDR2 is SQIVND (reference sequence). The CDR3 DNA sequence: TGTGCCAGTAGTATACTAGCTAGGACAGATACGCAGTATTTT. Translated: CASSILARTDTQYF.

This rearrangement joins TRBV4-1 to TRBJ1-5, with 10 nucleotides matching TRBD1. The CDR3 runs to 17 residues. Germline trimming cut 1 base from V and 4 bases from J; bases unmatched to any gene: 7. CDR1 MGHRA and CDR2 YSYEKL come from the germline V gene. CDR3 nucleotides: TGCGCCAGCAGCCAAGTATCTTCGGACAGGGGGAATCAGCCCCAGCATTTT. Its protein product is CASSQVSSDRGNQPQHF.

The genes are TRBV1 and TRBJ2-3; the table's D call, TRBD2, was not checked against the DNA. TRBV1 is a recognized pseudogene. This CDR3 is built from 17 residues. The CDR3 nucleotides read TGCACCAGCAGCCAAGAGCGTGCGGGAATAAGCACAGATACGCAGTATTTT. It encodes CTSSQERAGISTDTQYF.

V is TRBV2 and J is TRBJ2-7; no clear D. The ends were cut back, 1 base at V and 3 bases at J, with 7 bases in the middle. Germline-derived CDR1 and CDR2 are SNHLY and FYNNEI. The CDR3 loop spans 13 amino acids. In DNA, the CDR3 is TGTGCCAGCAGTGAAGGTGCTAGCTACGAGCAGTACTTC. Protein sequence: CASSEGASYEQYF.

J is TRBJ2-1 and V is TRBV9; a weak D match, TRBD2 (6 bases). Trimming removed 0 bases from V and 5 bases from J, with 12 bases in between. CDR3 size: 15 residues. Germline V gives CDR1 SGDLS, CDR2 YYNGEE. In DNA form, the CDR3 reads TGTGCCAGCAGCGTAGAAGGGACTGCCAACAATGAGCAGTTCTTC. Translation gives CASSVEGTANNEQFF.

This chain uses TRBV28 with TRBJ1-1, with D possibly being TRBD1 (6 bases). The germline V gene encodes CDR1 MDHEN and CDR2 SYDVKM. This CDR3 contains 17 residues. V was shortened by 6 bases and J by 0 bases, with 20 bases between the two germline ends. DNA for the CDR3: TGTGCCAGCAGCCAAGCGCTCAGGGGCTACTTGAACACTGAAGCTTTCTTT. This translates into CASSQALRGYLNTEAFF.

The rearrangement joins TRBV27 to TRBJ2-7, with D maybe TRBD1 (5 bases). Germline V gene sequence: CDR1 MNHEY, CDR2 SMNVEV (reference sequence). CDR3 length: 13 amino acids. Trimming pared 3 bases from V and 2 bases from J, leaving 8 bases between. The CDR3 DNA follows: TGTGCCAGCAGTTTCCAGGGAACCTACGAGCAGTACTTC. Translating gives CASSFQGTYEQYF.

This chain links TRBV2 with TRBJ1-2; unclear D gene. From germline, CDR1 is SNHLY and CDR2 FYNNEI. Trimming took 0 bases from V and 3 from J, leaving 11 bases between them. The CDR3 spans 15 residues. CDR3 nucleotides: TGTGCCAGCAGTGAAGCGCTTCGGGAACACTATGGCTACACCTTC. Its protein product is CASSEALREHYGYTF.

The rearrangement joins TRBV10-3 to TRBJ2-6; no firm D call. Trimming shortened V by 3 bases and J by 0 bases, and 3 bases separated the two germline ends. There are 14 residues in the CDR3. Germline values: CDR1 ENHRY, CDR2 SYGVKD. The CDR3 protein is CAISEVSGANVLTF. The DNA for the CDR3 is TGTGCCATCAGTGAAGTCTCTGGGGCCAACGTCCTGACTTTC.

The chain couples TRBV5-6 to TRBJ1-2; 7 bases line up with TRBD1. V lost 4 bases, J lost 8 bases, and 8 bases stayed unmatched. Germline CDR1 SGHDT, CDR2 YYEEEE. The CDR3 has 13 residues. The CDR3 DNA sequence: TGTGCCAGCAGCCCCAAACAGGGGCTGGGCTACACCTTC. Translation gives CASSPKQGLGYTF.

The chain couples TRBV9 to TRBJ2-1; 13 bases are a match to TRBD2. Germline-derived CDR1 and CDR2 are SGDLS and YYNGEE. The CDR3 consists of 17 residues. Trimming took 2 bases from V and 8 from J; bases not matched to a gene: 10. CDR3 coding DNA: TGTGCCAGCAGCGTTGGACTAGCGGGAGCCTGGGGATATGAGCAGTTCTTC. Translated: CASSVGLAGAWGYEQFF.

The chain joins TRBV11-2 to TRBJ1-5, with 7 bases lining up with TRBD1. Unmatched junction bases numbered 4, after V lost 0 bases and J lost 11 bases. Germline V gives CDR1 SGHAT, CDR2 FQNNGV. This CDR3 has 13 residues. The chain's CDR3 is CASSLDTGVAQHF. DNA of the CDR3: TGTGCCAGCAGCTTAGACACAGGGGTGGCCCAGCATTTT.